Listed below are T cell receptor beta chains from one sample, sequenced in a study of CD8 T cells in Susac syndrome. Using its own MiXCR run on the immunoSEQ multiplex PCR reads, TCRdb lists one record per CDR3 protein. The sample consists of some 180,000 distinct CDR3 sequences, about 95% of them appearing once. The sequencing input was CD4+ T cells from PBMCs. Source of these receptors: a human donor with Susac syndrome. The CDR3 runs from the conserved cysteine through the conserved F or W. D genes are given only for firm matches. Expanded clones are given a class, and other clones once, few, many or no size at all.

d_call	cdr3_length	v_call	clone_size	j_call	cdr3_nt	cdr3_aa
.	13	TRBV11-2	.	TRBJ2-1	TGTGCCAGCAGCTTAGGGGCTACCAATGAGCAGTTCTTC	CASSLGATNEQFF
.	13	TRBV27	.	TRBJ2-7	TGTGCCAGCAGTAAAGGGTTGGTGGGCGAGCAGTACTTC	CASSKGLVGEQYF
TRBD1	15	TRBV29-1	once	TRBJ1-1	TGCAGCGCGGTGGACAGGGGGCGCCGATTGACTGAAGCTTTCTTT	CSAVDRGRRLTEAFF
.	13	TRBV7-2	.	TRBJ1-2	TGTGCCAGCAGCTTAGATCAGGGTGGAGGCTACACCTTC	CASSLDQGGGYTF
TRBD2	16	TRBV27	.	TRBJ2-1	TGTGCCAGCAGTCCGACTAGCGGGAGTTTTTACAATGAGCAGTTCTTC	CASSPTSGSFYNEQFF
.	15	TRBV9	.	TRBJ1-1	TGTGCCAGCAGCGGGGGGGGAGGGTTTAACACTGAAGCTTTCTTT	CASSGGGGFNTEAFF
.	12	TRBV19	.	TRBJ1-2	TGTGCCAGTACCACCCGTGACTATGGCTACACCTTC	CASTTRDYGYTF
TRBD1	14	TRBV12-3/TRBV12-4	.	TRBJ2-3	TGTGCCAGCAGTTGGACAGGGGGGGCAGATACGCAGTATTTT	CASSWTGGADTQYF
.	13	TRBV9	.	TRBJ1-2	TGTGCCAGCAGCAGCGACAGCCGGTATGGCTACACCTTC	CASSSDSRYGYTF
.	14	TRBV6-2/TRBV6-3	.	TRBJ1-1	TGTGCCAGCAGTACTCTGACAGCCGACACTGAAGCTTTCTTT	CASSTLTADTEAFF
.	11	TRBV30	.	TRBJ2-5	TGTGCCTGGAGTTCGGGTGGGACCCAGTACTTC	CAWSSGGTQYF
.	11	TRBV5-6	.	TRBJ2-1	TGTGCCAGCAGGCGCCACAATGAGCAGTTCTTC	CASRRHNEQFF
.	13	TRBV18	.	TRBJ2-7	TGTGCCAGCTCCGTCGGCAGGGACTACGAGCAGTACTTC	CASSVGRDYEQYF
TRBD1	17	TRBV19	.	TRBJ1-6	TGTGCCAGTAGTCGGCGGCAGGGGGTGTTGTATAATTCACCCCTCCACTTT	CASSRRQGVLYNSPLHF
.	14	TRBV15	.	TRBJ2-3	TGTGCCACCAGCATTGGGGTCAGCACAGATACGCAGTATTTT	CATSIGVSTDTQYF
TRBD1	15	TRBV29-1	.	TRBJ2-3	TGCAGCGTTCGTCGGCAGGGGGTGGGCACAGATACGCAGTATTTT	CSVRRQGVGTDTQYF
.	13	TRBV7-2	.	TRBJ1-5	TGTGCCAGCAGCCACGGGCCGAATCAGCCCCAGCATTTT	CASSHGPNQPQHF
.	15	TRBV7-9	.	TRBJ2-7	TGTGCCAGCAGCTTAGCCGGACTGACCGCGGGGGAGCAGTACTTC	CASSLAGLTAGEQYF
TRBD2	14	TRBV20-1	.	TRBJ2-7	TGCAGTGCCCCTCCTTCGCGGGAGCCCTACGAGCAGTACTTC	CSAPPSREPYEQYF
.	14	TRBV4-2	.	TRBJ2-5	TGTGCCAGCAGCCAGGAAGGGGGGCAAGAGACCCAGTACTTC	CASSQEGGQETQYF
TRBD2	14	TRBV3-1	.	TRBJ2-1	TGTGCCAGCAGCCAAGCCTCTTTAGCGGGAGAGCAGTTCTTC	CASSQASLAGEQFF
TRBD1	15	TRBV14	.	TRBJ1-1	TGTGCCAGCAGCCCCTTTTGGACAGGGAACACTGAAGCTTTCTTT	CASSPFWTGNTEAFF
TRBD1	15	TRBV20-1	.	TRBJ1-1	TGCAGTGCTTACAAATCGGGGAGGGGGCGGACTGAAGCTTTCTTT	CSAYKSGRGRTEAFF
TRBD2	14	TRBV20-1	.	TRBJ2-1	TGCAGTGCTGAGACTAGCGGGAGCTACAATGAGCAGTTCTTC	CSAETSGSYNEQFF
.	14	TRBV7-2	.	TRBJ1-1	TGTGCCAGCAGCTTCGGGCCCTTGAAGACTGAAGCTTTCTTT	CASSFGPLKTEAFF
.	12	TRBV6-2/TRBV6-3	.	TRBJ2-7	TGTGCCAGCAGTCCCCAGGTGCGGGAGCAGTACTTC	CASSPQVREQYF
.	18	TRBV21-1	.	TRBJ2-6	TGTGCCAGCAGCACCGGCGGGGGCAGCAGCTCTGGGGCCAACGTCCTGACTTTC	CASSTGGGSSSGANVLTF
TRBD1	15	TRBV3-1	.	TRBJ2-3	TGTGCCAGCAGCCTCGACAGGGAGAGCACAGATACGCAGTATTTT	CASSLDRESTDTQYF
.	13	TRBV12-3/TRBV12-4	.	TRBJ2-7	TGTGCCAGCAGTTTGGGTGTTGCCTACGAGCAGTACTTC	CASSLGVAYEQYF
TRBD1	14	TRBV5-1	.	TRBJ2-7	TGCGCCAGCAGCGCCCCGGGACAGGGGACCGAGCAGTACTTC	CASSAPGQGTEQYF
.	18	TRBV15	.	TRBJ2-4	TGTGCCACCAGCATTGGTACAGCAGCCCAGCCAGCCAAAAACATTCAGTACTTC	CATSIGTAAQPAKNIQYF
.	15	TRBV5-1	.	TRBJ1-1	TGCGCCAGCAGCTTGTTGGTGGGATCGAACACTGAAGCTTTCTTT	CASSLLVGSNTEAFF
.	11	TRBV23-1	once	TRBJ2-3	TGCGCCAGCAGTCACCCCGATACGCAGTATTTT	CASSHPDTQYF
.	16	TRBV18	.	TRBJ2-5	TGTGCCAGCTCCGCACCAATCCGGGGCCCAGGAAAGACCCAGTACTTC	CASSAPIRGPGKTQYF
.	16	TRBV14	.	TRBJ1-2	TGTGCCAGCAGCCAAGGTCCCGGACTGAGCCCGGGGGGCTACACCTTC	CASSQGPGLSPGGYTF
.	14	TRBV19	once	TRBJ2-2	TGTGCCAGTAGTATCAGTCGCAACACCGGGGAGCTGTTTTTT	CASSISRNTGELFF
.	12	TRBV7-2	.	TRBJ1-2	TGTGCCAGCAGCATAGGACTGTATGGCTACACCTTC	CASSIGLYGYTF
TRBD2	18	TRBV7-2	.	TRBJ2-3	TGTGCCAGCAGTCCAAGGACTAGCGGGAGAAGGGGCACAGATACGCAGTATTTT	CASSPRTSGRRGTDTQYF
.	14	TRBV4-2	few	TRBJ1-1	TGTGCCAGCAGCCAGGGGGACCGGAACACTGAAGCTTTCTTT	CASSQGDRNTEAFF
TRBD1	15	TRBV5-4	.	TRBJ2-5	TGTGCCAGCAGCGCGGACAGGGGGCGAGTGGAGACCCAGTACTTC	CASSADRGRVETQYF
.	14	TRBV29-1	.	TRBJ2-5	TGCAGCGTTGAACTGGCAGGTTCCCAAGAGACCCAGTACTTC	CSVELAGSQETQYF
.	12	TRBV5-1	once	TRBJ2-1	TGCGCCAGCAGCTTGGTCAACAATGAGCAGTTCTTC	CASSLVNNEQFF
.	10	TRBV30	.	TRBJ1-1	TGTGCCTGGGAGAACACTGAAGCTTTCTTT	CAWENTEAFF
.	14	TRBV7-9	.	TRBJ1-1	TGTGCCAGCGGCGATAACCCTCCGGACACTGAAGCTTTCTTT	CASGDNPPDTEAFF
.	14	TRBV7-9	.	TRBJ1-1	TGTGCCAGCAGCTCAAGGGCCCCGAACACTGAAGCTTTCTTT	CASSSRAPNTEAFF
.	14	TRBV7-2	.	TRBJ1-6	TGTGCCAGCAGCAGTCGGGGGGATAATTCACCCCTCCACTTT	CASSSRGDNSPLHF
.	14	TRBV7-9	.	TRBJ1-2	TGTGCCAGCAGCTTAGGCCGGCAAGACTATGGCTACACCTTC	CASSLGRQDYGYTF
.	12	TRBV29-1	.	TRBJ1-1	TGCAGCGTGGGGCGGGTGAACACTGAAGCTTTCTTT	CSVGRVNTEAFF
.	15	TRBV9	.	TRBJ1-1	TGTGCCAGCAGCGTAGGGGGGAGAGGGGACACTGAAGCTTTCTTT	CASSVGGRGDTEAFF
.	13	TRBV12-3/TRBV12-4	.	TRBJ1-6	TGTGCCAGCAGCCGGACAGACAATTCACCCCTCCACTTT	CASSRTDNSPLHF
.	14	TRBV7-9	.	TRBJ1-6	TGTGCCAGCAGCCGGGAACAGGGTAACTCACCCCTCCACTTT	CASSREQGNSPLHF
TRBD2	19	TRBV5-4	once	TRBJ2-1	TGTGCCAGCAGCTCCCCTAGCGGGAGAACCAATGGGGGCTACAATGAGCAGTTCTTC	CASSSPSGRTNGGYNEQFF
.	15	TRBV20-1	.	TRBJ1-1	TGCAGTGCTTACGACTGGACGGCCATGAACACTGAAGCTTTCTTT	CSAYDWTAMNTEAFF
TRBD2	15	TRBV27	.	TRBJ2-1	TGTGCCAGCAGTTCAACTAGCGGGGGCTACAATGAGCAGTTCTTC	CASSSTSGGYNEQFF
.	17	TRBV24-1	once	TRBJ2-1	TGTGCCACCAGTGCCTCGGACTCGGAATCGTCCTACAATGAGCAGTTCTTC	CATSASDSESSYNEQFF
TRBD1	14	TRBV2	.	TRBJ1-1	TGTGCCAGCAGTGTAGACAGGGGCGACACTGAAGCTTTCTTT	CASSVDRGDTEAFF
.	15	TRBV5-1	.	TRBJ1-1	TGCGCCAGCAGCCCGACAGCTAGGGCCGACACTGAAGCTTTCTTT	CASSPTARADTEAFF
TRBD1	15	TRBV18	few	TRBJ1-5	TGTGCCAGCTCACCAGGACAGGGTGGCAATCAGCCCCAGCATTTT	CASSPGQGGNQPQHF
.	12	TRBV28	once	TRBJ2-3	TGTGCCAGCAGTTTGGGCCAGGGGAGGCAGTATTTT	CASSLGQGRQYF